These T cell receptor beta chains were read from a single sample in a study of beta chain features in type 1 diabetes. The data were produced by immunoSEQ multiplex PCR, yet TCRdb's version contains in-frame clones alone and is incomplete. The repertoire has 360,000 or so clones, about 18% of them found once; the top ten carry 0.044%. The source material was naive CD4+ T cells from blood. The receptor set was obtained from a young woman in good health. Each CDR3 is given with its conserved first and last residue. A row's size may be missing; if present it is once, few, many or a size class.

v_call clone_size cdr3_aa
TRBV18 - CASSPWRADTGELFF
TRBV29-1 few CSVITGTGGNYEQYF
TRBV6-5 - CASRRAGWGDTQYF
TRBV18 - CASSPPRQASGPDTQYF
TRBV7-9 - CASSFSPYEQYF
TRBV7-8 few CASSLMAESTMNTEAFF
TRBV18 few CASSPYRQFSTDTQYF
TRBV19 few CASSELANNEQFF
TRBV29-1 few CSVAGQSNTEAFF
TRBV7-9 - CASSFDFDRPNTEAFF
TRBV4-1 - CASSQSGQGKETQYF
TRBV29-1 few CSARRGNTEAFF
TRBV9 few CASSVAGDTEAFF
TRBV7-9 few CASSPDTAVSYEQYF